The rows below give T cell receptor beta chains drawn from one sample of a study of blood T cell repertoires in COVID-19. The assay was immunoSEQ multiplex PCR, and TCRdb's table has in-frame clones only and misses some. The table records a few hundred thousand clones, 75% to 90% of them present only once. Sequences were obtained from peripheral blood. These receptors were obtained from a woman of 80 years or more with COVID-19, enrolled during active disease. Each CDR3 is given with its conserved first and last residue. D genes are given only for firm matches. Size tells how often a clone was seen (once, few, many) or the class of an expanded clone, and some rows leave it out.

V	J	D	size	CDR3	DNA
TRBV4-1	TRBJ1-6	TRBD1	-	CASSQEGAGQGSSPLHF	TGCGCCAGCAGCCAAGAGGGGGCGGGACAGGGGAGTTCACCCCTCCACTTT
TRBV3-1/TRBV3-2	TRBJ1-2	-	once	CASSLLAGSDGYTF	TGTGCCAGCAGCCTTCTGGCGGGGTCTGATGGCTACACCTTC
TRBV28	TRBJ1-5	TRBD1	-	CASSAQGKVNQPQHF	TGTGCCAGCAGTGCACAGGGGAAGGTCAATCAGCCCCAGCATTTT
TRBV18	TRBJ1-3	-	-	CASSLRAGDTIYF	TGTGCCAGCTCACTGCGAGCAGGGGACACCATATATTTT
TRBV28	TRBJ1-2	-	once	CASRTLGQGNGYTF	TGTGCCAGCAGGACCTTGGGCCAGGGTAATGGCTACACCTTC
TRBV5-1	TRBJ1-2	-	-	CASSPDWDGYTF	TGCGCCAGCAGCCCCGACTGGGATGGCTACACCTTC
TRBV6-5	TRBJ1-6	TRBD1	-	CASSYRQGGSPLHF	TGTGCCAGCAGTTATCGACAGGGCGGATCACCCCTCCACTTT
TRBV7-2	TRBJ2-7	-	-	CASTPFPGTYEQYF	TGTGCCAGCACCCCGTTCCCAGGGACCTACGAGCAGTACTTC
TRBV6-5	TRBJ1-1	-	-	CASSYPPVANTEAFF	TGTGCCAGCAGTTACCCCCCGGTCGCAAACACTGAAGCTTTCTTT
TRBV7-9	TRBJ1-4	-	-	CASSQGLTNEKLFF	TGTGCCAGCAGCCAGGGGTTGACTAATGAAAAACTGTTTTTT
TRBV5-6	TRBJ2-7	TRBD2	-	CASSLRLAGRTPYEQYF	TGTGCCAGCAGCCTGCGACTAGCGGGACGGACCCCCTACGAGCAGTACTTC
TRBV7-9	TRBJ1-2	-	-	CASSLGRDYGYTF	TGTGCCAGCAGCTTAGGTCGGGACTATGGCTACACCTTC
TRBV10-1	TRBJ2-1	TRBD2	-	CASSSGGNSYNEQFF	TGCGCCAGCAGCAGCGGGGGGAATTCCTACAATGAGCAGTTCTTC
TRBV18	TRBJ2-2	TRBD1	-	CASSPNRGVNTGELFF	TGTGCCAGCTCACCCAACAGGGGGGTGAACACCGGGGAGCTGTTTTTT
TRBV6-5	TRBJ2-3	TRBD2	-	CASSYGSGGSEDTQYF	TGTGCCAGCAGTTATGGTAGCGGGGGGTCAGAGGATACGCAGTATTTT
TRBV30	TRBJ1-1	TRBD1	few	CAWSPFRQGAKLTEAFF	TGTGCCTGGAGCCCATTCCGACAGGGGGCTAAGCTCACTGAAGCTTTCTTT
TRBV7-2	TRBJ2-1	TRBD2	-	CASSFDPSGNNEQFF	TGTGCCAGCAGCTTCGACCCTAGCGGTAACAATGAGCAGTTCTTC
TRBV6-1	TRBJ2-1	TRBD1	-	CASSDTGQHEQFF	TGTGCCAGCAGTGACACGGGACAGCATGAGCAGTTCTTC
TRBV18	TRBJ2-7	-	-	CASSPPSATYEQYF	TGTGCCAGCTCACCCCCTAGCGCGACCTACGAGCAGTACTTC
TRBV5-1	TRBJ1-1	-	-	CASSLGDNTEAFF	TGCGCCAGCAGCTTAGGGGATAACACTGAAGCTTTCTTT
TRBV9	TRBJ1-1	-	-	CASSSLAKNTEAFF	TGTGCCAGCAGCTCTTTGGCCAAAAACACTGAAGCTTTCTTT
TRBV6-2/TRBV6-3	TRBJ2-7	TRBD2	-	CASSYLTSGSRPQYF	TGTGCCAGCAGTTACCTGACTAGCGGGAGTCGCCCGCAGTACTTC
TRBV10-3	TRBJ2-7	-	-	CAISDRLAEQYF	TGTGCCATCAGTGACCGCCTAGCGGAGCAGTACTTC
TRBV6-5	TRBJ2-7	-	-	CASRPGTAGGEQYF	TGTGCCAGCAGACCCGGAACAGCGGGCGGCGAGCAGTACTTC
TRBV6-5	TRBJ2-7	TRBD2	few	CASSYARLAGAYEQYF	TGTGCCAGCAGTTACGCCCGACTAGCGGGAGCCTACGAGCAGTACTTC
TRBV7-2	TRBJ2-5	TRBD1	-	CASSLRTGALGETQYF	TGTGCCAGCAGCTTACGGACAGGGGCATTAGGAGAGACCCAGTACTTC
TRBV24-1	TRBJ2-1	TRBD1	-	CATSDSGTGFGEQFF	TGTGCCACCAGTGATTCCGGGACAGGGTTCGGTGAGCAGTTCTTC
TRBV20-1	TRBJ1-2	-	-	CSAGGGYTF	TGCAGTGCGGGGGGAGGTTACACCTTC
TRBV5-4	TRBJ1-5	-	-	CASSLGDQPQHF	TGTGCCAGCAGCTTGGGCGATCAGCCCCAGCATTTT
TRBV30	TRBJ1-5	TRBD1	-	CACTLRGTDPNQPQHF	TGTGCCTGTACCCTTCGCGGGACAGACCCCAATCAGCCCCAGCATTTT
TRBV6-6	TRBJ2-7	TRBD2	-	CASSLAGPYEQYF	TGTGCCAGCAGCCTAGCGGGGCCCTACGAGCAGTACTTC
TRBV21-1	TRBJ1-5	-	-	CASSQLNRGDNQPQHF	TGTGCCAGCAGCCAGCTTAACAGGGGTGACAATCAGCCCCAGCATTTT
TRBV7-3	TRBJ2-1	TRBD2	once	CASSGLAGVDEQFF	TGTGCCAGCAGCGGTCTAGCGGGGGTCGATGAGCAGTTCTTC
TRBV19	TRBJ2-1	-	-	CASKETGSRNEQFF	TGTGCCAGTAAAGAGACGGGATCTCGGAATGAGCAGTTCTTC
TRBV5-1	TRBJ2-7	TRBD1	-	CASSLGTGAAINEQYF	TGCGCCAGCAGCTTGGGGACAGGGGCAGCGATTAACGAGCAGTACTTC